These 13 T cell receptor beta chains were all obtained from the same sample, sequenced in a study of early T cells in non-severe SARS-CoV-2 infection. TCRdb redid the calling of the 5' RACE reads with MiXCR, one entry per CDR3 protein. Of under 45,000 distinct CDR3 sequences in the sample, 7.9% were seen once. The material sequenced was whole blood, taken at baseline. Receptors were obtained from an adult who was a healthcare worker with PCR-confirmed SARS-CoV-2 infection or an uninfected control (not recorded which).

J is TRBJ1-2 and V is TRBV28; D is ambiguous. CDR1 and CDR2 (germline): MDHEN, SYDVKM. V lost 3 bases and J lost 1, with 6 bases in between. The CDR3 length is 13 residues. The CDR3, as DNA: TGTGCCAGCAGTTTGGGCAGTAACTATGGCTACACCTTC. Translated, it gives CASSLGSNYGYTF.

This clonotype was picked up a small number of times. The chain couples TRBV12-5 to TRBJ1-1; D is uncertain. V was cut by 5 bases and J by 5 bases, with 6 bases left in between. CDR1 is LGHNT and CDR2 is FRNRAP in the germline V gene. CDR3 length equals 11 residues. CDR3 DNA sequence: TGTGCTAGTGGTCTGTATACTGAAGCTTTCTTT. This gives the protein CASGLYTEAFF.

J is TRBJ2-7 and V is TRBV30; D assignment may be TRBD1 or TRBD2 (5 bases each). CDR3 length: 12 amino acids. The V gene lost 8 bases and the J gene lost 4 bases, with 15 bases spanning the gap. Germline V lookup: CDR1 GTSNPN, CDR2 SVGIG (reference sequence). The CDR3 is CARDGGAYEQYF. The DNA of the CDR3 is TGTGCCCGGGACGGCGGCGCTTACGAGCAGTACTTC.

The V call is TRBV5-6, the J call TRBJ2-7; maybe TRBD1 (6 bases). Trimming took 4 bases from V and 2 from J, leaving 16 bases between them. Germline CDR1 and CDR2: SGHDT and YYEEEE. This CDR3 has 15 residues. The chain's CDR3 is CASSGRTGFTYEQYF. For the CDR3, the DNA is TGTGCCAGCAGCGGACGAACAGGGTTCACCTACGAGCAGTACTTC.

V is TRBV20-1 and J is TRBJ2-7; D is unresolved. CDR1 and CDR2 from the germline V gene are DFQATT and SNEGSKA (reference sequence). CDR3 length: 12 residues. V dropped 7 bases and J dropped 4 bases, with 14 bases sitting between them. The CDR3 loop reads CSVFPGDYEQYF. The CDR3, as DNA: TGCAGTGTTTTTCCCGGAGATTACGAGCAGTACTTC.

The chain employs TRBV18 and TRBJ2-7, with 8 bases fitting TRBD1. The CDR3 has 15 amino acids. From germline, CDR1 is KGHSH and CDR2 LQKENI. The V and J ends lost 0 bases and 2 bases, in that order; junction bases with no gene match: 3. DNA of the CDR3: TGTGCCAGCTCACCACCATTACAGGGGGCCTACGAGCAGTACTTC. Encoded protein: CASSPPLQGAYEQYF.

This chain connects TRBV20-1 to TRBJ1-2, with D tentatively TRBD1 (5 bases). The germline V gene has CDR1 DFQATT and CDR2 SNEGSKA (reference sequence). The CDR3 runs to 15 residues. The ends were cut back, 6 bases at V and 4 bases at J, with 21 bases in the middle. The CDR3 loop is CSAPRSGVGAYGYTF. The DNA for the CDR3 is TGCAGTGCCCCTCGGTCGGGGGTCGGTGCCTATGGCTACACCTTC.

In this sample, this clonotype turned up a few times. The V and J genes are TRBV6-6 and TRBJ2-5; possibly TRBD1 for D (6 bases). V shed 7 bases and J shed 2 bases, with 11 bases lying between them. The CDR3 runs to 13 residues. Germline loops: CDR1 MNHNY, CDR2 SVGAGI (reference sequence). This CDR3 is CASNEGVQETQYF. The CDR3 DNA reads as TGTGCCAGCAATGAGGGGGTACAAGAGACCCAGTACTTC.

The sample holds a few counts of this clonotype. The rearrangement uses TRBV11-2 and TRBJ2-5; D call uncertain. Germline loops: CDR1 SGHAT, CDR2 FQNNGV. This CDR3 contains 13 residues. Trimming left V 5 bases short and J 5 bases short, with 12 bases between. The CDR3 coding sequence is TGTGCCAGCAGCCCGACGCTTTTGGAGACCCAGTACTTC. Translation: CASSPTLLETQYF. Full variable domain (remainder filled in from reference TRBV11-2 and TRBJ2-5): EAGVAQSPRYKIIEKRQSVAFWCNPISGHATLYWYQQILGQGPKLLIQFQNNGVVDDSQLPKDRFSAERLKGVDSTLKIQPAKLEDSAVYLCASSPTLLETQYFGPGTRLLVL.

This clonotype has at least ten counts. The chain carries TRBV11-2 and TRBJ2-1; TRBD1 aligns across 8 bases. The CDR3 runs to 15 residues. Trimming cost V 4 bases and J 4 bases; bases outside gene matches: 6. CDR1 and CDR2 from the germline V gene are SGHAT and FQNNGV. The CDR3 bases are TGTGCCAGCAGCTACCGGGACAGGTTATACAATGAGCAGTTCTTC. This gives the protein CASSYRDRLYNEQFF.

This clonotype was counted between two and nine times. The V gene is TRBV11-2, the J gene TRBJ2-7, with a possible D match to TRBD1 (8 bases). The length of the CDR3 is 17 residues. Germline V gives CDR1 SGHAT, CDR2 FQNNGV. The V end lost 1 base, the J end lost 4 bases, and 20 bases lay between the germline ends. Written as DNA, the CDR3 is TGTGCCAGCAGCTTAGGCGGGGGCCGGGACAGGTGGTACGAGCAGTACTTC. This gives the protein CASSLGGGRDRWYEQYF.

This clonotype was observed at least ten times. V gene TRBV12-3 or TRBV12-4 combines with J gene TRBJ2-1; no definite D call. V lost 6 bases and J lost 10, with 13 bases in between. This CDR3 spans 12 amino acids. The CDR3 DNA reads TGTGCCAGCAGCCCTGGACCGAGCGAGCAGTTCTTC. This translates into CASSPGPSEQFF.

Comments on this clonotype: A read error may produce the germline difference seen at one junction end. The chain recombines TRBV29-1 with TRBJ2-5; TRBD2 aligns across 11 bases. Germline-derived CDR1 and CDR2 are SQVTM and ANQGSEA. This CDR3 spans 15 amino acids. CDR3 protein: CSVRGLADHQETRYF. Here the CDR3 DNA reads TGCAGCGTGAGGGGACTAGCGGACCACCAAGAGACCCGGTACTTC.